The 10 T cell receptor beta chains presented below share a single source sample, sequenced in a study of cytomegalovirus exposure and HLA in healthy donors. Using immunoSEQ multiplex PCR, the repertoire was profiled, and TCRdb retains in-frame clones only, with some absent. In the table there are about 130,000 clones, 94% of which are singletons. Source material: PBMCs. These receptors came from a man younger than 35 in good health and CMV-seropositive.

This rearrangement joins TRBV5-5 to TRBJ2-2; D is unclear. The V gene lost 2 bases and the J gene lost 4 bases, with 9 bases spanning the gap. In germline, CDR1 is SGHKS, CDR2 YYEKEE (reference sequence). This CDR3 contains 14 residues. The CDR3 DNA is TGTGCCAGCAGCTTTTATTCGAGCACCGGGGAGCTGTTTTTT. Its protein product is CASSFYSSTGELFF. The complete variable domain, with remaining parts taken from reference TRBV5-5 and TRBJ2-2, reads DAGVTQSPTHLIKTRGQQVTLRCSPISGHKSVSWYQQVLGQGPQFIFQYYEKEERGRGNFPDRFSARQFPNYSSELNVNALLLGDSALYLCASSFYSSTGELFFGEGSRLTVL.

The chain uses TRBV29-1 and TRBJ1-1; 9 bases map to TRBD1. Losses at the gene ends were 4 bases for V and 6 bases for J; bases not matched to a gene: 12. The CDR3 spans 15 residues. The V gene's germline CDR1 is SQVTM and CDR2 ANQGSEA. For the CDR3, the DNA is TGCAGCGTTGTGGGACAGGGCTCCCCAAACGCTGAAGCTTTCTTT. As protein: CSVVGQGSPNAEAFF.

V and J are TRBV11-2 and TRBJ2-7; D might be TRBD2 (6 bases). The CDR3 has 16 amino acids. The germline V gene encodes CDR1 SGHAT and CDR2 FQNNGV. Trimming stripped 1 base from V and 0 bases from J, with 13 bases between. The CDR3: CASSLVGGALSYEQYF. The CDR3 bases are TGTGCCAGCAGCTTAGTAGGCGGGGCTCTCTCCTACGAGCAGTACTTC.

The rearrangement joins TRBV29-1 to TRBJ2-5; TRBD2 agrees at 13 bases. V shed 6 bases and J 4 bases; nucleotides not matched to a gene: 2. This CDR3 is built from 13 residues. Germline-derived CDR1 and CDR2 are SQVTM and ANQGSEA. CDR3 DNA sequence: TGCAGCGTCGGGACTAGCGGGATAGAGACCCAGTACTTC. Amino acids: CSVGTSGIETQYF.

The V call is TRBV2, the J call TRBJ2-5; 7 bases align to TRBD1. Trimming took 11 bases from V and 4 from J; bases not matched to a gene: 4. This CDR3 comprises 11 residues. Germline CDR1 SNHLY, CDR2 FYNNEI. The CDR3 loop reads CADRQGETQYF. The CDR3 bases are TGTGCCGACAGACAGGGAGAGACCCAGTACTTC.

This chain joins TRBV27 and TRBJ2-1; the D gene is possibly TRBD1 (6 bases). The CDR3 is made up of 11 amino acids. The V end was cut by 5 bases, the J end by 7 bases, with 6 bases between. Germline CDR1 MNHEY, CDR2 SMNVEV (reference sequence). CDR3: CASSRGNEQFF. CDR3 sequence (DNA): TGTGCCAGCAGTAGGGGGAATGAGCAGTTCTTC.

This clone was observed once. DNA for the CDR3: TGTGCCAGCAGTCCGCAGGGGGCCAAAAACATTCAGTACTTC. Protein sequence: CASSPQGAKNIQYF. The V gene is TRBV27, the J gene TRBJ2-4, with D perhaps TRBD1 (6 bases). CDR3 length equals 14 residues. Germline CDR1 reads MNHEY; CDR2 reads SMNVEV (reference sequence). V dropped 5 bases and J dropped 1 base, with 9 bases sitting between them.

This clone appeared a single time. This sequence joins TRBV19 and TRBJ2-3; D is possibly TRBD2 (5 bases). The CDR3 runs 14 residues. Germline-derived CDR1 and CDR2 are LNHDA and SQIVND (reference sequence). With 3 bases removed from V and 1 base from J, the gap between germline ends came to 8 bases. For the CDR3, the DNA is TGTGCCAGTAGTATGGCCGGGGGCACAGATACGCAGTATTTT. This codes for CASSMAGGTDTQYF.

This rearrangement joins TRBV28 to TRBJ2-3; 11 bases fit TRBD2. The CDR3 spans 17 residues. Germline-derived CDR1 and CDR2 are MDHEN and SYDVKM. After removal of 3 bases from V and 6 bases from J, the junction contained 11 bases not matched to a gene. The CDR3: CASSLLTSGALVDTQYF. The CDR3 nucleotides are TGTGCCAGCAGTTTGCTGACTAGCGGGGCCTTAGTGGATACGCAGTATTTT.

The chain has TRBV18 and TRBJ1-5, with 7 bases lining up with TRBD1. The CDR3 is made up of 14 amino acids. V dropped 6 bases and J dropped 10; count of bases not matched to a gene: 12. CDR1 and CDR2 (germline): KGHSH, LQKENI. CDR3 nucleotides: TGTGCCAGCTCCCCGGGACAGCGGGTCCTACCCCAGCATTTT. Translation gives CASSPGQRVLPQHF.